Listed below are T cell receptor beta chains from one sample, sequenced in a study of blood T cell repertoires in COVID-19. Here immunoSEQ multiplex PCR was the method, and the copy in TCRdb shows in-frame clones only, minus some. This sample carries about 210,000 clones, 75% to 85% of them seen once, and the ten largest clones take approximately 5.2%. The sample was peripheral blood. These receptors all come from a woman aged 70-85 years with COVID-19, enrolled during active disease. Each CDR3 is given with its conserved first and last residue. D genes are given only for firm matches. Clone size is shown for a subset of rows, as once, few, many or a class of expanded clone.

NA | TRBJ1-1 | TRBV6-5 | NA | TGTGCCAGCAGTTACGACGGGGGTTTAGGTGAAGCTTTCTTT | CASSYDGGLGEAFF
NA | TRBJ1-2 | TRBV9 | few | TGTGCCAGCAGCGTAGGGTGGGGCGTTGGCTATGGCTACACCTTC | CASSVGWGVGYGYTF
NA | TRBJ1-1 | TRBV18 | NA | TGTGCCAGCTCATCCCGGACTTTGAACACTGAAGCTTTCTTT | CASSSRTLNTEAFF
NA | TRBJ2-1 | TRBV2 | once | TGTGCCAGCAATAATTACAATGAGCAGTTCTTC | CASNNYNEQFF
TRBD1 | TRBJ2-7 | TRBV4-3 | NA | TGCGCCAGCAGCCAAGTCAAGGGGGCGAATTTGGGCTACGAGCAGTACTTC | CASSQVKGANLGYEQYF
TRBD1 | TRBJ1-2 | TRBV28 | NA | TGTGCCAGCAGTTTATCCGGGACAGGGGCCCACTATGGCTACACCTTC | CASSLSGTGAHYGYTF
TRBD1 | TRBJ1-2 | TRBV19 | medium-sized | TGTGCCAGTAATACTCCCCAGGACAGGGGGCGTTTTGGCTACACCTTC | CASNTPQDRGRFGYTF
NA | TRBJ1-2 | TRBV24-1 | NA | TGTGCCACCAGTGATTCCGGGGGATTGGTCTACACCTTC | CATSDSGGLVYTF
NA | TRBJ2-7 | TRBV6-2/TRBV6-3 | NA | TGTGCCAGCAGTTACTCGCCAGGGGCACGCTACGAGCAGTACTTC | CASSYSPGARYEQYF
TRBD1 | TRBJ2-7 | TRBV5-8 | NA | TGTGCCAGCAGCTTGCGACGACAGGGTAAAGCCTCCTACGAGCAGTACTTC | CASSLRRQGKASYEQYF
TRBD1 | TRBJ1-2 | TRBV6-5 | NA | TGTGCCAGCAGTCTACAGGGGAAACATAACTATGGCTACACCTTC | CASSLQGKHNYGYTF
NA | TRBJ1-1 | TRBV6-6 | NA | TGTGCCAGCAGTTCCAAGGACGGGGTTTTGAACACTGAAGCTTTCTTT | CASSSKDGVLNTEAFF
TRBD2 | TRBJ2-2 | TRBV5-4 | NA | TGTGCCAGCAGCGATGCTAGCGGGAGGGCCACCGGGGAGCTGTTTTTT | CASSDASGRATGELFF
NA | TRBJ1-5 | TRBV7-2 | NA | TGTGCCAGCAGCTTAGCTGGGCAGCTGAATCAGCCCCAGCATTTT | CASSLAGQLNQPQHF
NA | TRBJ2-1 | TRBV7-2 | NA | TGTGCCAGCAGCCTTACGTGGGCTAACTACAATGAGCAGTTCTTC | CASSLTWANYNEQFF